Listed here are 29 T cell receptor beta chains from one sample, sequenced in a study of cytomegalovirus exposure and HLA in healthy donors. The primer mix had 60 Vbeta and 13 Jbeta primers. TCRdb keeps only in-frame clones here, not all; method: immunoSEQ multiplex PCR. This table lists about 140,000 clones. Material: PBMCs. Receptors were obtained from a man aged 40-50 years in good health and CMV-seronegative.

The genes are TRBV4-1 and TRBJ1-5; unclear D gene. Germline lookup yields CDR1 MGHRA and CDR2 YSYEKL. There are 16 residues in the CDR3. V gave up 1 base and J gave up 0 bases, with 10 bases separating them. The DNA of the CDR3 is TGCGCCAGCAGCCAAGGTCCCCGGGATAGCAATCAGCCCCAGCATTTT. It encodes CASSQGPRDSNQPQHF.

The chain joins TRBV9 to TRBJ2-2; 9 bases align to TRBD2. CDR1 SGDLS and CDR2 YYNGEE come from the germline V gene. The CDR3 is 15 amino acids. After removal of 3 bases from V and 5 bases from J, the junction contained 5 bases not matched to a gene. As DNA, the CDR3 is TGTGCCAGCAGCGAGGGCCTAGCGGGGACCGGGGAGCTGTTTTTT. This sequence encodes CASSEGLAGTGELFF.

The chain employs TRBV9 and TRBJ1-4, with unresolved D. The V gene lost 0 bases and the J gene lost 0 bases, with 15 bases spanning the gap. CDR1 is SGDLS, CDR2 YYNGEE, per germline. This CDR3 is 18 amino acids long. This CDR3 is CASSVDPVGLATNEKLFF. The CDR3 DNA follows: TGTGCCAGCAGCGTAGATCCGGTCGGTCTTGCAACTAATGAAAAACTGTTTTTT.

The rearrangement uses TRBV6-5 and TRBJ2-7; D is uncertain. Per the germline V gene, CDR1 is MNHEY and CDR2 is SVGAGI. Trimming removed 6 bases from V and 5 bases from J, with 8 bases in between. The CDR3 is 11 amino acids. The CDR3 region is CASRLRDEQYF. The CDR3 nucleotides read TGTGCCAGCAGACTCCGGGACGAGCAGTACTTC.

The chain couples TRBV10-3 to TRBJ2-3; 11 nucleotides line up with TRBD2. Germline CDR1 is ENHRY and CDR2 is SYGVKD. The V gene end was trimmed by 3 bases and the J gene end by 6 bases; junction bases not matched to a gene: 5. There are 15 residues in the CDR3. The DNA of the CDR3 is TGTGCCATCAGTGACCTAGCGGGGGGAGGGGATACGCAGTATTTT. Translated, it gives CAISDLAGGGDTQYF.

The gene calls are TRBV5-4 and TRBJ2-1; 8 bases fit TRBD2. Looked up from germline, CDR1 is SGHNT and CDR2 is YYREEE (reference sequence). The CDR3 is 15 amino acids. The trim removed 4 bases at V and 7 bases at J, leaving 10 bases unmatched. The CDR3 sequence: CASSPGTRGGNEQFF. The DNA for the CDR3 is TGTGCCAGCAGCCCCGGGACTAGGGGAGGTAATGAGCAGTTCTTC. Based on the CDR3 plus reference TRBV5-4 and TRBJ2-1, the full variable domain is ETGVTQSPTHLIKTRGQQVTLRCSSQSGHNTVSWYQQALGQGPQFIFQYYREEENGRGNFPPRFSGLQFPNYSSELNVNALELDDSALYLCASSPGTRGGNEQFFGPGTRLTVL.

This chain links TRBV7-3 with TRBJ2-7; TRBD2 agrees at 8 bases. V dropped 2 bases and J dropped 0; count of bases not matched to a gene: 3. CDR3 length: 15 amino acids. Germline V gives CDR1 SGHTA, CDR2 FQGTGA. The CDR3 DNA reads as TGTGCCAGCAGCTTAGCGGGGGGCCGCTCCTACGAGCAGTACTTC. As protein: CASSLAGGRSYEQYF.

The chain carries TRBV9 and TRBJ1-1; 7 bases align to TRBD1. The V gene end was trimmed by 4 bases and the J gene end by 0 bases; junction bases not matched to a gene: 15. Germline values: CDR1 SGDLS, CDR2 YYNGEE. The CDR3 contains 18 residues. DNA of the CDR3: TGTGCCAGCAGCAAGACGATTAATCGGGACAGTTTGAACACTGAAGCTTTCTTT. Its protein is CASSKTINRDSLNTEAFF. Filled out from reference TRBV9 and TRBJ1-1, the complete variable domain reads DSGVTQTPKHLITATGQRVTLRCSPRSGDLSVYWYQQSLDQGLQFLIQYYNGEERAKGNILERFSAQQFPDLHSELNLSSLELGDSALYFCASSKTINRDSLNTEAFFGQGTRLTVV.

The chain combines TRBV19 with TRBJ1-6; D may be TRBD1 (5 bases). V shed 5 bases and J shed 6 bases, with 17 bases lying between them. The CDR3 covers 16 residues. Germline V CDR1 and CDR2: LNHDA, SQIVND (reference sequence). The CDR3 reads CASSPPAGQFNSPLHF. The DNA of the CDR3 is TGTGCCAGTAGTCCACCCGCGGGGCAGTTTAATTCACCCCTCCACTTT.

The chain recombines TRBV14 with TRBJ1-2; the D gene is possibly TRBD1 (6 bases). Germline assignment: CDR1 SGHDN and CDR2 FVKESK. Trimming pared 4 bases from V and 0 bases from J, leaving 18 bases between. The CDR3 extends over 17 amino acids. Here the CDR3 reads CASSPWGQGPANYGYTF. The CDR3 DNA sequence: TGTGCCAGCAGCCCGTGGGGGCAGGGACCCGCTAACTATGGCTACACCTTC.

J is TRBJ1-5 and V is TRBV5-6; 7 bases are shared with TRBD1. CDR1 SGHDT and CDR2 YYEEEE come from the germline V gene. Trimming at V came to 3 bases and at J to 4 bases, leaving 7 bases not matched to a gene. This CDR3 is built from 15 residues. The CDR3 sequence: CASSSTGLDNQPQHF. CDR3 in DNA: TGTGCCAGCAGCTCGACAGGGTTGGATAATCAGCCCCAGCATTTT.

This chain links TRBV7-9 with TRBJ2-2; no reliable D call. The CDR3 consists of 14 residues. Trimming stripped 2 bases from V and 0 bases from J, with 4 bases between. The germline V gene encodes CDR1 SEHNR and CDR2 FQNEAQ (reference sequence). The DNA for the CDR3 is TGTGCCAGCAGCTTAACTCCGAACACCGGGGAGCTGTTTTTT. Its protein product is CASSLTPNTGELFF.

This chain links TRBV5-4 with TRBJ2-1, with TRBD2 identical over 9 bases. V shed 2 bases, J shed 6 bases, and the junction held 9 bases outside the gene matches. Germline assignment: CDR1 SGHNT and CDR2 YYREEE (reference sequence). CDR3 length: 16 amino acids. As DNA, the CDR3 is TGTGCCAGCAGCTTCCCGCGGGGGGGGCTCGGCAATGAGCAGTTCTTC. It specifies CASSFPRGGLGNEQFF.

CDR3 sequence: CASSDGRGNTGELFF. The CDR3 DNA follows: TGTGCCAGCAGCGATGGACGGGGAAACACCGGGGAGCTGTTTTTT. The chain recombines TRBV5-4 with TRBJ2-2, with a possible D match to TRBD2 (5 bases). Germline CDR1 SGHNT, CDR2 YYREEE (reference sequence). The germline V and J ends were trimmed by 4 bases and 2 bases, with 12 bases remaining between them. CDR3 length: 15 amino acids.

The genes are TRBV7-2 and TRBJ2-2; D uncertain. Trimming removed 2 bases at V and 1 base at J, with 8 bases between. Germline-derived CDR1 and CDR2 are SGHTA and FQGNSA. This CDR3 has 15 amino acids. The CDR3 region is CASSLNPGNTGELFF. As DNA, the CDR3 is TGTGCCAGCAGCTTAAATCCCGGGAACACCGGGGAGCTGTTTTTT.

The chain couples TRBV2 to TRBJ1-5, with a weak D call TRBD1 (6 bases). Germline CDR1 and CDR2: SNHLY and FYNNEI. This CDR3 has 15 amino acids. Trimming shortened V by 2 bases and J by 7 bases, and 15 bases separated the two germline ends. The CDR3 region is CASSEYGGARQPQHF. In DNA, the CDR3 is TGTGCCAGCAGTGAATATGGGGGGGCGAGACAGCCCCAGCATTTT.

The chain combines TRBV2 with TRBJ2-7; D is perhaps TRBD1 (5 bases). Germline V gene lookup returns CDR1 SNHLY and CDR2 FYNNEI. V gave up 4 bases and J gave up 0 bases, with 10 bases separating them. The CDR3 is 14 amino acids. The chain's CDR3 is CASSVGRDSYEQYF. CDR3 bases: TGTGCCAGCAGTGTGGGGCGTGACTCCTACGAGCAGTACTTC.

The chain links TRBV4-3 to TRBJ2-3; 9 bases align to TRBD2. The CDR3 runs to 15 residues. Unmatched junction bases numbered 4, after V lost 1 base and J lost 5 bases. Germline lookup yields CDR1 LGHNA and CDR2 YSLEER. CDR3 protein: CASSQVGAGGDTQYF. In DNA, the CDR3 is TGCGCCAGCAGCCAAGTAGGAGCGGGGGGAGATACGCAGTATTTT.

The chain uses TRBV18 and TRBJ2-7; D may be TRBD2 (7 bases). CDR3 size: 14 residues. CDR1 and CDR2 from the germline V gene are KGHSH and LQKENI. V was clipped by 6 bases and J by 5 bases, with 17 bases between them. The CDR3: CASSRGARENEQYF. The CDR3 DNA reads TGTGCCAGCTCTCGGGGGGCCAGGGAGAACGAGCAGTACTTC.

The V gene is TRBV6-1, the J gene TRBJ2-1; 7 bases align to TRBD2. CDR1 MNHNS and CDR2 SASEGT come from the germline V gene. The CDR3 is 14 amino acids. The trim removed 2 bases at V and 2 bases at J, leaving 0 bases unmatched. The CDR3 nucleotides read TGTGCCAGCAGTGAAAGCGGGGCCTACAATGAGCAGTTCTTC. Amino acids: CASSESGAYNEQFF.

CDR3 coding DNA: TGTGCCAGCAGGATGGGGCAGGGGAATTCACCCCTCCACTTT. It is translated as CASRMGQGNSPLHF. V and J are TRBV7-2 and TRBJ1-6; maybe TRBD1 (6 bases). Germline loops: CDR1 SGHTA, CDR2 FQGNSA. This CDR3 has 14 amino acids. Trimming cost V 6 bases and J 7 bases, with 13 bases left between them.

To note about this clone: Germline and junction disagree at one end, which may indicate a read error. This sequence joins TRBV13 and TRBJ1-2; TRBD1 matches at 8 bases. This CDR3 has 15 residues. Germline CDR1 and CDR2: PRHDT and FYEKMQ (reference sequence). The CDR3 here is CACSETGVFNYGYTF. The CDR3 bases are TGTGCCTGCAGCGAGACAGGGGTTTTTAACTATGGCTACACCTTC.

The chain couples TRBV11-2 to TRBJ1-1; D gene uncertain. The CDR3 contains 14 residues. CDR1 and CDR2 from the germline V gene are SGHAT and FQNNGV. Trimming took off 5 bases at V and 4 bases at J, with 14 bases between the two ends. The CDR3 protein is CASSPAVERTEAFF. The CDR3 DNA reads TGTGCCAGCAGCCCAGCAGTCGAGCGCACTGAAGCTTTCTTT.

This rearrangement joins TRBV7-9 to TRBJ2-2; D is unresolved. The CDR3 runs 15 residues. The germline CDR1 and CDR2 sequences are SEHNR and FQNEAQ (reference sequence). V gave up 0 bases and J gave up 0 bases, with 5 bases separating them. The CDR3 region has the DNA TGTGCCAGCAGCTTAGCGCGGCCGAACACCGGGGAGCTGTTTTTT. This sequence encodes CASSLARPNTGELFF. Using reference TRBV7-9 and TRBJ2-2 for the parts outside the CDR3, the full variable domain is DTGVSQNPRHKITKRGQNVTFRCDPISEHNRLYWYRQTLGQGPEFLTYFQNEAQLEKSRLLSDRFSAERPKGSFSTLEIQRTEQGDSAMYLCASSLARPNTGELFFGEGSRLTVL.

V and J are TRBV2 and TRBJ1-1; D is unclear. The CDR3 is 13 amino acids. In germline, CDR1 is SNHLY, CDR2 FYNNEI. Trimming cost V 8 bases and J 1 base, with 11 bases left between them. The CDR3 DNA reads TGTGCCAGCTCAAGCGACTGGAACACTGAAGCTTTCTTT. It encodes CASSSDWNTEAFF.

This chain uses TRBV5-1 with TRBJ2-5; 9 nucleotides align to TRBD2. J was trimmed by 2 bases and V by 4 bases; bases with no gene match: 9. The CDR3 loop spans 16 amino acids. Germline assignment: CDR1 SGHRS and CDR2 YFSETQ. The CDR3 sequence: CASSQGRSGRQETQYF. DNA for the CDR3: TGCGCCAGCAGCCAAGGAAGGAGCGGGAGGCAAGAGACCCAGTACTTC. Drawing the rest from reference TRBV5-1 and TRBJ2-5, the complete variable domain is KAGVTQTPRYLIKTRGQQVTLSCSPISGHRSVSWYQQTPGQGLQFLFEYFSETQRNKGNFPGRFSGRQFSNSRSEMNVSTLELGDSALYLCASSQGRSGRQETQYFGPGTRLLVL.

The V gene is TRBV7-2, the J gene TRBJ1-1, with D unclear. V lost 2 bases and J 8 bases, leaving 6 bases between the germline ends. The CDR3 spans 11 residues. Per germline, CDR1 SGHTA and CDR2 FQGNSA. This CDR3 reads CASSLMTEAFF. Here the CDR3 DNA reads TGTGCCAGCAGCTTAATGACAGAAGCTTTCTTT.

CDR3 in amino acids: CASRSIGTAGNTIYF. The CDR3 nucleotides read TGTGCCAGCAGATCAATTGGGACTGCCGGAAACACCATATATTTT. V is TRBV6-5 and J is TRBJ1-3, with a possible D match to TRBD1 (5 bases). There are 15 residues in the CDR3. V was cut by 6 bases and J by 4 bases, with 16 bases left in between. The V gene's germline CDR1 is MNHEY and CDR2 SVGAGI.

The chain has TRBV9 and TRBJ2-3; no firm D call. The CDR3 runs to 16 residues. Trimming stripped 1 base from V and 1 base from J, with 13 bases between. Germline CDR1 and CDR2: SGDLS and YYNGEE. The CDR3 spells CASSVLARRGTDTQYF. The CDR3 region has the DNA TGTGCCAGCAGCGTATTGGCCCGCCGGGGCACAGATACGCAGTATTTT.